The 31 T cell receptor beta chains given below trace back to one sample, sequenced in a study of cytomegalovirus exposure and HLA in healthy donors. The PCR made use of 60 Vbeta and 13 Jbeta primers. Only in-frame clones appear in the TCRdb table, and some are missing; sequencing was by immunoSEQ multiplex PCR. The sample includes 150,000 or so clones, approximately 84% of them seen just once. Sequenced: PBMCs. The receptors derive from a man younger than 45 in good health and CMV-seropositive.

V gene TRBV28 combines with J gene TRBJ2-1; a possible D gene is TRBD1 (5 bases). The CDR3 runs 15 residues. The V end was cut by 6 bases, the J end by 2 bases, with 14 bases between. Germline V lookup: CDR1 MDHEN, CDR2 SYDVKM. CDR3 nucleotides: TGTGCCAGCAGCCTACCTTTGACAGCCTACAATGAGCAGTTCTTC. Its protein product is CASSLPLTAYNEQFF.

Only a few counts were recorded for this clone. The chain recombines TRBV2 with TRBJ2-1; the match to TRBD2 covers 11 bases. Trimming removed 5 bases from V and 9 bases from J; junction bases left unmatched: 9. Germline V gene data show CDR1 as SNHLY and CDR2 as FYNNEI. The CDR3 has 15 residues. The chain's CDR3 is CASSLAGGGWSEQFF. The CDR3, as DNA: TGTGCCAGCAGTTTAGCGGGAGGGGGATGGAGTGAGCAGTTCTTC.

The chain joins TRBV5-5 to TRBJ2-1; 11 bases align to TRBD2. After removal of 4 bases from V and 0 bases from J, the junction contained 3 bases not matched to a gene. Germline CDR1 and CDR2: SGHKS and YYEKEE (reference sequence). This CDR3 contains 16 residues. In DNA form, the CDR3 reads TGTGCCAGCAGCCTAGGACTAGCGGGCTCCTACAATGAGCAGTTCTTC. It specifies CASSLGLAGSYNEQFF.

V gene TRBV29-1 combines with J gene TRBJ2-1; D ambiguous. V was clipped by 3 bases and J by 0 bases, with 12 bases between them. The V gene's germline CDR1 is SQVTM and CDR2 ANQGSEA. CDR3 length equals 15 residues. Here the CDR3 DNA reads TGCAGCGTTGAGCGCCCGCAAGACTCCTACAATGAGCAGTTCTTC. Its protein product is CSVERPQDSYNEQFF.

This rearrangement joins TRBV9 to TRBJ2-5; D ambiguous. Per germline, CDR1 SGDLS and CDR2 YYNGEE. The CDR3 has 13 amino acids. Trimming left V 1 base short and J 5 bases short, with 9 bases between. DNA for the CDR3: TGTGCCAGCAGCGTAAACTTCGTGGAGACCCAGTACTTC. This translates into CASSVNFVETQYF. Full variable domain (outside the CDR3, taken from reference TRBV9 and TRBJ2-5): DSGVTQTPKHLITATGQRVTLRCSPRSGDLSVYWYQQSLDQGLQFLIQYYNGEERAKGNILERFSAQQFPDLHSELNLSSLELGDSALYFCASSVNFVETQYFGPGTRLLVL.

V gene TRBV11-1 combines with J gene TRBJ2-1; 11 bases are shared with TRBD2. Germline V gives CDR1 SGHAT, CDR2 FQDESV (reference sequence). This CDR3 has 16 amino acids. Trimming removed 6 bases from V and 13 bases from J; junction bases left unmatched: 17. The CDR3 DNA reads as TGTGCCAGCAGTATTAGCGTAGCGGGAGGGCTTCAGGGACAGTTCTTC. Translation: CASSISVAGGLQGQFF.

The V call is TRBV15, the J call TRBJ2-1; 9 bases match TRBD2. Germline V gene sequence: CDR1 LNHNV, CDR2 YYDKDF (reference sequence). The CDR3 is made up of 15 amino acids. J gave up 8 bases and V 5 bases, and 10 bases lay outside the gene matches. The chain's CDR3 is CATSASGALEYEQFF. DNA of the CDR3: TGTGCCACCAGCGCTAGCGGGGCCCTGGAGTATGAGCAGTTCTTC. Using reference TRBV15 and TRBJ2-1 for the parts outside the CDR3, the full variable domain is DAMVIQNPRYQVTQFGKPVTLSCSQTLNHNVMYWYQQKSSQAPKLLFHYYDKDFNNEADTPDNFQSRRPNTSFCFLDIRSPGLGDTAMYLCATSASGALEYEQFFGPGTRLTVL.

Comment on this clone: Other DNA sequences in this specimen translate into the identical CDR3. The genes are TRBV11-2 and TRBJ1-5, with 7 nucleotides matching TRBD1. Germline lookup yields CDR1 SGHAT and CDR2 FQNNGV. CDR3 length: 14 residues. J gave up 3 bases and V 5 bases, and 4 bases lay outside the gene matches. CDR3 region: CASSPGTANQPQHF. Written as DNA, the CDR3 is TGTGCCAGCAGCCCCGGGACAGCCAATCAGCCCCAGCATTTT.

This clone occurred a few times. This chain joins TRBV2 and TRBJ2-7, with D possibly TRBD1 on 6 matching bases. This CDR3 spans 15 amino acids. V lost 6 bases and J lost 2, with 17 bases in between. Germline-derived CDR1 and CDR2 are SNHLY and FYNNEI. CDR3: CASSDGGLGTYEQYF. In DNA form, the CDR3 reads TGTGCCAGCAGCGATGGGGGCCTAGGGACCTACGAGCAGTACTTC.

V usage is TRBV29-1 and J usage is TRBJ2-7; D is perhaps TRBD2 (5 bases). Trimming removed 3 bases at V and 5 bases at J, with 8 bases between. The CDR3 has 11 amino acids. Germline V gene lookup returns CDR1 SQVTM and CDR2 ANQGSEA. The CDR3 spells CSVEDFHEQYF. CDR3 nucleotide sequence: TGCAGCGTTGAGGACTTCCACGAGCAGTACTTC.

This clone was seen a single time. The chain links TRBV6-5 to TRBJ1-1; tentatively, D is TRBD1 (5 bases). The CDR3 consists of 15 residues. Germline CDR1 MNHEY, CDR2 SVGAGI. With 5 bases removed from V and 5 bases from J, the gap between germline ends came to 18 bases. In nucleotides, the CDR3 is TGTGCCAGCAGTCCCCTTCGGGCAGGGAGGACTGAAGCTTTCTTT. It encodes CASSPLRAGRTEAFF.

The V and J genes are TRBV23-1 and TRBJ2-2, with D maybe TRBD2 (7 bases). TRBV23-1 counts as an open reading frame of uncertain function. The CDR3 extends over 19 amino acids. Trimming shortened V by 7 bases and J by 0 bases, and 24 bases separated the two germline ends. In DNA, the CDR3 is TGCGCCAGCAAATCCGGGGGGACACCTTACCGTACGAACACCGGGGAGCTGTTTTTT. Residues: CASKSGGTPYRTNTGELFF.

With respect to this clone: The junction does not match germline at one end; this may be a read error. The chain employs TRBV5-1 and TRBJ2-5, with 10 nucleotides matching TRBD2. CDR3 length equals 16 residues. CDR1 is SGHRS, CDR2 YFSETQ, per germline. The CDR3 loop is CASSWAAGGIQGTQYF. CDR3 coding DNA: TGCGCCAGCAGCTGGGCAGCGGGAGGGATTCAAGGGACCCAGTACTTC.

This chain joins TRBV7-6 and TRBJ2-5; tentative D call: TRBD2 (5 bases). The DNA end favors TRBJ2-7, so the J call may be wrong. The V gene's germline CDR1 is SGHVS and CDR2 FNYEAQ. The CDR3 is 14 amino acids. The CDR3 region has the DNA TGTGCCAGCAGCTTAGCGGCAGAGGGCTACGAGCAGTACTTC. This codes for CASSLAAEGYEQYF.

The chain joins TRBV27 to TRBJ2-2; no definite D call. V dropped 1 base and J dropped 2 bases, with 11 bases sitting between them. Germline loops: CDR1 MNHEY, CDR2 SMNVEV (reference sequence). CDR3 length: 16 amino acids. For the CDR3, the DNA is TGTGCCAGCAGTTTATTTTGGGCAGCTAACACCGGGGAGCTGTTTTTT. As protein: CASSLFWAANTGELFF.

CDR3 residues: CASGRGTQYF. Written as DNA, the CDR3 is TGTGCCAGCGGCCGAGGGACCCAGTACTTC. J is TRBJ2-5 and V is TRBV28; D gene ambiguous. The CDR3 covers 10 residues. CDR1 and CDR2 (germline): MDHEN, SYDVKM. Trimming shortened V by 8 bases and J by 7 bases, and 8 bases separated the two germline ends.

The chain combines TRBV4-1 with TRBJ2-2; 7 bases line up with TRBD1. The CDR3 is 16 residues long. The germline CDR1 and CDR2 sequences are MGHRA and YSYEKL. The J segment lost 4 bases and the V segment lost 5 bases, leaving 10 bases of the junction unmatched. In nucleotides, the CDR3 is TGCGCCAGCAGCTTACAACAGGGGATAGGCACCGGGGAGCTGTTTTTT. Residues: CASSLQQGIGTGELFF.

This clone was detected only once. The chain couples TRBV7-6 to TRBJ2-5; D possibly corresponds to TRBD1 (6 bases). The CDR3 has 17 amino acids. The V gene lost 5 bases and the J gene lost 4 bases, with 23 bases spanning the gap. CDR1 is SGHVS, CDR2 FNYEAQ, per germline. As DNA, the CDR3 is TGTGCCAGCAGCACCCCTTCGGCCAGGGGTAGTAGAGAGACCCAGTACTTC. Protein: CASSTPSARGSRETQYF. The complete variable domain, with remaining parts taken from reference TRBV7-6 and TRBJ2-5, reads GAGVSQSPRYKVTKRGQDVALRCDPISGHVSLYWYRQALGQGPEFLTYFNYEAQQDKSGLPNDRFSAERPEGSISTLTIQRTEQRDSAMYRCASSTPSARGSRETQYFGPGTRLLVL.

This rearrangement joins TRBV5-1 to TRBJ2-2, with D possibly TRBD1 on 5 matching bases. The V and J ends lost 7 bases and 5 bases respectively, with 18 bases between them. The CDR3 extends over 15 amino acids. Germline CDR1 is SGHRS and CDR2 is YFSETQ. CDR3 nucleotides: TGCGCCAGCGGATTGGGGCAGGAACAAACCGGGGAGCTGTTTTTT. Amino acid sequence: CASGLGQEQTGELFF.

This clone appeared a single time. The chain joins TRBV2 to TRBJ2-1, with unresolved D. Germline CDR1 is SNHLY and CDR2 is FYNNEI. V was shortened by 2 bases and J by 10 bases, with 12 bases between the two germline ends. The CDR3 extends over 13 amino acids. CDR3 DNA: TGTGCCAGCAGTGAACCCCTTGTTCTAGAGCAGTTCTTC. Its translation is CASSEPLVLEQFF.

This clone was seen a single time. The CDR3 DNA reads as TGTGCCAGCAGCTCCCTACAGGGAGACACTGAAGCTTTCTTT. The encoded protein is CASSSLQGDTEAFF. The chain combines TRBV7-9 with TRBJ1-1, with D possibly TRBD1 on 6 matching bases. V lost 4 bases to trimming and J lost 3 bases, with 12 bases between them. The CDR3 totals 14 residues. Per the germline V gene, CDR1 is SEHNR and CDR2 is FQNEAQ (reference sequence).

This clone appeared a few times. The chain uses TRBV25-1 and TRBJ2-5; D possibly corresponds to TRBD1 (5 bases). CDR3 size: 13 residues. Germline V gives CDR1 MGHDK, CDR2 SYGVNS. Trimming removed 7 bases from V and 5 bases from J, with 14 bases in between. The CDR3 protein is CASMGPLGETQYF. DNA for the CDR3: TGTGCCAGCATGGGGCCGCTCGGGGAGACCCAGTACTTC.

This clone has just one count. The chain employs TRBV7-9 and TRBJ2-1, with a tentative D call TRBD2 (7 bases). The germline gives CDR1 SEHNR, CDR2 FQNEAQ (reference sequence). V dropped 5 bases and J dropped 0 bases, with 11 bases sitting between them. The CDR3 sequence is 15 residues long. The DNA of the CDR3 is TGTGCCAGCAGCGCTCGGGGGGCCTCCTACAATGAGCAGTTCTTC. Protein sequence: CASSARGASYNEQFF.

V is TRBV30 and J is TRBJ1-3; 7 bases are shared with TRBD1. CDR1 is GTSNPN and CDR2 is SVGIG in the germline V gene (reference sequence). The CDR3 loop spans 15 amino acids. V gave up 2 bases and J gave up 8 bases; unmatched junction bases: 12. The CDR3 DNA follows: TGTGCCTGGAGTACCTCCGGGACAGTTAGTTACACCATATATTTT. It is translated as CAWSTSGTVSYTIYF.

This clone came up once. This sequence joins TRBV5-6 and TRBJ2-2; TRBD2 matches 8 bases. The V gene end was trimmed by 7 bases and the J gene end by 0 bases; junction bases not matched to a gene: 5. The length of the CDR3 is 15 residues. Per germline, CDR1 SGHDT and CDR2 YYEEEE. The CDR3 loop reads CASAKGLANTGELFF. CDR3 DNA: TGTGCCAGCGCGAAGGGACTAGCGAACACCGGGGAGCTGTTTTTT.

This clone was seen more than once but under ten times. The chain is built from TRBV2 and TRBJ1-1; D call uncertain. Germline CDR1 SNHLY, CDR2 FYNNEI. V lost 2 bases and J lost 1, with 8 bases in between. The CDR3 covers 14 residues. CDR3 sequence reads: CASSELVSNTEAFF. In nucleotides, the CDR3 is TGTGCCAGCAGTGAACTAGTGTCGAACACTGAAGCTTTCTTT. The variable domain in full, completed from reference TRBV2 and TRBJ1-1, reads EPEVTQTPSHQVTQMGQEVILRCVPISNHLYFYWYRQILGQKVEFLVSFYNNEISEKSEIFDDQFSVERPDGSNFTLKIRSTKLEDSAMYFCASSELVSNTEAFFGQGTRLTVV.

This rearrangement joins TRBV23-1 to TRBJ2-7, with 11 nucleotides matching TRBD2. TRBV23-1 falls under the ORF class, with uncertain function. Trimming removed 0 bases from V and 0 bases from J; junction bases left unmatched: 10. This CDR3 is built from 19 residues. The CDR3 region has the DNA TGCGCCAGCAGTCAATCAACGGCTAGCGGGGGGTATTTCTCCTACGAGCAGTACTTC. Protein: CASSQSTASGGYFSYEQYF.

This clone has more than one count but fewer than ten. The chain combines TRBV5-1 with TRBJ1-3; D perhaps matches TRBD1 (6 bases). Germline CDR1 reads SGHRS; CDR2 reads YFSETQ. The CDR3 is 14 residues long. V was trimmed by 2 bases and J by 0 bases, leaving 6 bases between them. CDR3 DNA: TGCGCCAGCAGCTTACAGGGCTCTGGAAACACCATATATTTT. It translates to CASSLQGSGNTIYF.

CDR3 in DNA: TGTGCCAGCAGCACAGTGAGGGGGAGTTGGACAGATACGCAGTATTTT. This sequence encodes CASSTVRGSWTDTQYF. The chain has TRBV21-1 and TRBJ2-3; TRBD1, the table's D call, lacks a check against the DNA. TRBV21-1 is a pseudogene. CDR3 size: 16 residues.

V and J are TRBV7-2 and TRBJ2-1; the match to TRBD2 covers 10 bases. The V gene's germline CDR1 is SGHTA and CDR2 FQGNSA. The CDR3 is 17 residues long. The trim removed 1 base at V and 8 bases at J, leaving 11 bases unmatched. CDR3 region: CASSLGYRSGGAHEQFF. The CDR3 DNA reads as TGTGCCAGCAGCTTAGGTTATCGAAGCGGGGGGGCACATGAGCAGTTCTTC.

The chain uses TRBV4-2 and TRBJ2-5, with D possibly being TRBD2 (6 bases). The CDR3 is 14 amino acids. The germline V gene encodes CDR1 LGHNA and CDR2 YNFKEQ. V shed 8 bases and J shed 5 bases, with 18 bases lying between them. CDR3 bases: TGTGCCAGCGGGGGGACTTCCAAGGGGGAGACCCAGTACTTC. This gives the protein CASGGTSKGETQYF.